A single sample is the source of the 21 T cell receptor beta chains below, sequenced in a study of blood T cell repertoires in COVID-19 (dated by TCRdb to the early 2020s). The library came from the immunoSEQ multiplex PCR assay. Not all clones reach the TCRdb copy of this immuneACCESS table, which keeps in-frame sequences only. Checked studies attribute under half of the gap to unresolved V genes and leave the rest unexplained. The table for this sample lists 190,000 or so clones; 85% to 90% of them were counted only once. About 0.96% of the sample belongs to the ten largest clones. Sequenced: peripheral blood. All receptors derive from a woman younger than 30 who had recovered from COVID-19.

V gene TRBV27 combines with J gene TRBJ2-7, with D possibly TRBD2 on 5 matching bases. The CDR3 is made up of 16 amino acids. The V and J ends lost 5 bases and 1 base respectively, with 18 bases between them. CDR1 MNHEY and CDR2 SMNVEV come from the germline V gene (reference sequence). CDR3 DNA: TGTGCCAGCAGTCCCCTGGATATGGCGGGTTCCTACGAGCAGTACGTC. Protein: CASSPLDMAGSYEQYV.

This clone has a single count. The chain has TRBV6-5 and TRBJ2-4; the match to TRBD1 covers 9 bases. V dropped 6 bases and J dropped 7; count of bases not matched to a gene: 4. This CDR3 comprises 13 residues. Germline CDR1 MNHEY, CDR2 SVGAGI. CDR3: CASRMTGGNIQYF. CDR3 bases: TGTGCCAGCAGGATGACAGGGGGGAACATTCAGTACTTC.

The chain recombines TRBV19 with TRBJ1-1, with a weak D call TRBD1 (5 bases). Looked up from germline, CDR1 is LNHDA and CDR2 is SQIVND (reference sequence). Trimming shortened V by 9 bases and J by 4 bases, and 12 bases separated the two germline ends. This CDR3 is built from 12 residues. The CDR3 reads CASRWGSTEAFF. CDR3 in DNA: TGTGCCAGCCGATGGGGCTCCACTGAAGCTTTCTTT.

J is TRBJ2-7 and V is TRBV6-5; D may be TRBD2 (7 bases). The CDR3 is 13 amino acids. Per germline, CDR1 MNHEY and CDR2 SVGAGI. The ends were cut back, 10 bases at V and 2 bases at J, with 15 bases in the middle. CDR3 loop: CATLRGGTYEQYF. The CDR3 bases are TGTGCCACCTTAAGGGGGGGAACCTACGAGCAGTACTTC.

The chain's CDR3 is CSASQGGKEAFF. Written as DNA, the CDR3 is TGCAGTGCTAGTCAAGGAGGGAAAGAAGCTTTCTTT. The J gene is TRBJ1-1, the V gene TRBV20-1, with unresolved D. The ends were cut back, 3 bases at V and 8 bases at J, with 13 bases in the middle. Germline assignment: CDR1 DFQATT and CDR2 SNEGSKA (reference sequence). The CDR3 is 12 amino acids.

The chain links TRBV3-1 (or the pseudogene TRBV3-2) to TRBJ2-1, with 10 nucleotides matching TRBD2. The CDR3 totals 20 residues. V trimming: 1 base; J trimming: 0 bases; junction bases outside the gene matches: 12. Germline assignment: CDR1 LGHDT and CDR2 YNNKEL (reference sequence). The CDR3 spells CASSQGKNSGGISSYNEQFF. The DNA of the CDR3 is TGTGCCAGCAGCCAAGGGAAAAATAGCGGGGGGATTAGCTCCTACAATGAGCAGTTCTTC.

The rearrangement uses TRBV28 and TRBJ1-2; TRBD1 matches at 7 bases. V trimming: 2 bases; J trimming: 4 bases; junction bases outside the gene matches: 10. The V gene's germline CDR1 is MDHEN and CDR2 SYDVKM. The CDR3 is made up of 16 amino acids. CDR3 nucleotides: TGTGCCAGCAGTTTAGAGATGCGGGACAGTCCCTATGGCTACACCTTC. It is translated as CASSLEMRDSPYGYTF.

The chain couples TRBV5-1 to TRBJ2-3, with D possibly TRBD1 on 5 matching bases. CDR1 is SGHRS, CDR2 YFSETQ, per germline. The V end was cut by 2 bases, the J end by 0 bases, with 7 bases between. The CDR3 runs to 14 residues. The CDR3 spells CASSFQGSTDTQYF. CDR3 DNA sequence: TGCGCCAGCAGCTTTCAGGGCAGCACAGATACGCAGTATTTT.

The chain has TRBV11-3 and TRBJ2-2; D possibly corresponds to TRBD1 (6 bases). The ends were cut back, 5 bases at V and 5 bases at J, with 9 bases in the middle. CDR3 length: 13 residues. CDR1 is SGHNT, CDR2 YENEEA, per germline. The CDR3: CASSPGVTGELFF. The CDR3 region has the DNA TGTGCCAGCAGCCCAGGGGTTACCGGGGAGCTGTTTTTT.

The chain uses TRBV5-1 and TRBJ2-3, with 7 bases identical to TRBD2. There are 14 residues in the CDR3. Losses at the gene ends were 6 bases for V and 5 bases for J; bases not matched to a gene: 9. The germline V gene encodes CDR1 SGHRS and CDR2 YFSETQ. The CDR3 loop reads CASTELARGDTQYF. The CDR3 DNA reads as TGCGCCAGCACCGAACTAGCGCGGGGAGATACGCAGTATTTT. The entire variable domain, with the rest obtained from reference TRBV5-1 and TRBJ2-3, is as follows: KAGVTQTPRYLIKTRGQQVTLSCSPISGHRSVSWYQQTPGQGLQFLFEYFSETQRNKGNFPGRFSGRQFSNSRSEMNVSTLELGDSALYLCASTELARGDTQYFGPGTRLTVL.

Concerning this clone itself: This specimen includes other DNA sequences encoding the same CDR3. V usage is TRBV3-1 (or the pseudogene TRBV3-2) and J usage is TRBJ1-1; D remains unclear. CDR1 LGHDT and CDR2 YNNKEL come from the germline V gene (reference sequence). There are 12 residues in the CDR3. The ends were cut back, 1 base at V and 5 bases at J, with 5 bases in the middle. DNA of the CDR3: TGTGCCAGCAGCCAAGCCCGGACTGAAGCTTTCTTT. Translation gives CASSQARTEAFF.

This chain uses TRBV24-1 with TRBJ2-7; 9 nucleotides line up with TRBD1. This CDR3 comprises 13 residues. V shed 6 bases, J shed 4 bases, and the junction held 3 bases outside the gene matches. Germline values: CDR1 KGHDR, CDR2 SFDVKD. CDR3 loop: CATSKTGGYEQYF. The CDR3 DNA sequence: TGTGCCACCAGTAAGACAGGGGGGTACGAGCAGTACTTC.

The CDR3 DNA follows: TGTGCCAGCAGCGCCGGGACAGGGAGAAACACCATATATTTT. It codes for CASSAGTGRNTIYF. V and J are TRBV6-2 or TRBV6-3 and TRBJ1-3, with 9 nucleotides matching TRBD1. Germline lookup yields CDR1 MNHEY and CDR2 SVGEGT. The V and J ends lost 6 bases and 5 bases, in that order; junction bases with no gene match: 5. This CDR3 spans 14 amino acids.

The chain employs TRBV7-2 and TRBJ1-4, with unresolved D. Looked up from germline, CDR1 is SGHTA and CDR2 is FQGNSA. The CDR3 covers 12 residues. V was shortened by 3 bases and J by 4 bases, with 3 bases between the two germline ends. Written as DNA, the CDR3 is TGTGCCAGCAGCTTGCGTAATGAAAAACTGTTTTTT. Amino acids: CASSLRNEKLFF.

The chain couples TRBV5-4 to TRBJ2-7; D might be TRBD1 (6 bases). The germline V and J ends were trimmed by 3 bases and 4 bases, with 17 bases remaining between them. Per the germline V gene, CDR1 is SGHNT and CDR2 is YYREEE (reference sequence). CDR3 length: 15 residues. The CDR3 coding sequence is TGTGCCAGCAGCTCGAGGGGGAGCCAGGGGTACGAGCAGTACGTC. Translated: CASSSRGSQGYEQYV.

V gene TRBV29-1 combines with J gene TRBJ2-1, with 9 bases lining up with TRBD2. Germline CDR1 is SQVTM and CDR2 is ANQGSEA. Trimming removed 5 bases from V and 5 bases from J; junction bases left unmatched: 10. This CDR3 spans 15 amino acids. In nucleotides, the CDR3 is TGCAGCGTTCCCCCCAGGGCGGGGGGGGACAATGAGCAGTTCTTC. As protein: CSVPPRAGGDNEQFF.

With respect to this clone: The same CDR3 can be traced to other DNA sequences in this sample. This chain connects TRBV7-6 to TRBJ1-1; 9 bases are shared with TRBD1. Germline loops: CDR1 SGHVS, CDR2 FNYEAQ. V lost 5 bases and J lost 5; bases outside the gene matches: 3. The CDR3 loop spans 13 amino acids. Here the CDR3 reads CASSLDRGTEAFF. The CDR3 DNA is TGTGCCAGCAGCCTCGACAGGGGGACTGAAGCTTTCTTT.

The chain couples TRBV19 to TRBJ1-2; TRBD1 agrees at 8 bases. Trimming took 5 bases from V and 4 from J; bases not matched to a gene: 12. Germline V gene data show CDR1 as LNHDA and CDR2 as SQIVND (reference sequence). The CDR3 sequence is 16 residues long. DNA of the CDR3: TGTGCCAGTAGTGTCCAAGGCAGGGGGCTAGGCTATGGCTACACCTTC. Translating it yields CASSVQGRGLGYGYTF.

This clone has only a few counts. The CDR3 DNA is TGTGCCAGCAGCTTATGGTCTGTGGGGCAGGAGGGAAATGGCTACACCTTC. Translation: CASSLWSVGQEGNGYTF. The chain links TRBV7-2 to TRBJ1-2; possibly TRBD1 for D (5 bases). Germline V gives CDR1 SGHTA, CDR2 FQGNSA. This CDR3 has 17 residues. Trimming removed 2 bases at V and 6 bases at J, with 22 bases between.

The genes are TRBV4-3 and TRBJ2-7; 10 nucleotides align to TRBD2. With V trimmed by 0 bases and J by 4 bases, 9 bases remained unmatched. The germline V gene has CDR1 LGHNA and CDR2 YSLEER. The CDR3 sequence is 17 residues long. CDR3 sequence: CASSQDSLAGATYEQYF. CDR3 coding DNA: TGCGCCAGCAGCCAAGATTCGCTAGCGGGGGCGACATACGAGCAGTACTTC.

This rearrangement joins TRBV24-1 to TRBJ2-5; a weak D match, TRBD1 (6 bases). From germline, CDR1 is KGHDR and CDR2 SFDVKD. This CDR3 is built from 13 residues. Trimming took off 5 bases at V and 5 bases at J, with 11 bases between the two ends. The CDR3 region is CATSGAGVETQYF. CDR3 coding DNA: TGTGCCACCAGTGGGGCAGGGGTCGAGACCCAGTACTTC.